This T cell receptor (beta chain) was sequenced during a study of OX40 agonist ivuxolimab in advanced cancers. Overall study findings and caveats: Certain nonresponding patients likewise had low normalized T-cell clonal expansion. The antigen specificity of the peripheral T cells (those that were expanded) was not determined. The CD4+ and CD8+ T cells in the blood had expanded clonally by week 6 at 0.1 to 3.0 mg/kg. Partial responders dosed at 0.1-3.0 mg/kg displayed clonal expansion ranking among the lowest.

Germline assignment: CDR1 MNHEY and CDR2 SMNVEV (reference sequence). V was trimmed by 6 bases and J by 6 bases, leaving 21 bases between them. CDR3 length: 15 amino acids. Generated by immunoSEQ multiplex PCR, the TCRdb table keeps only in-frame clones and is missing some. The data contain about 85,000 clones, 87% of them singletons. In the case of this clone: Its specificity is unknown.

The gene calls are TRBV27 and TRBJ2-7; D gene uncertain. The specimen comprised CD4+ or CD8+ T cells sorted from blood, sampled in a trial of the OX40 agonist ivuxolimab. This sequence originates from an adult with an advanced solid tumor such as melanoma, head and neck, liver or kidney cancer. The CDR3 reads CASSPPKFSSVEQYF. CDR3 coding DNA: TGTGCCAGCAGCCCCCCAAAGTTCAGCAGTGTCGAGCAGTACTTC.